This T cell receptor beta chain was recovered during a study of T cells in women clearing cervical HPV infection listed by TCRdb under 2018. Looking at the study overall: The cases were roughly 23 women with histologically confirmed HPV16-related CIN3 or worse, and 2 of those women had invasive cancers. The roughly 25 controls were women who cleared a single incident HPV16 infection within 12 months without developing precancer or cancer. Case blood was taken at the visit when the lesion was first identified, whereas control blood was taken when infection was no longer detected. Among cases, blood sampling came a median of roughly 150 days after lesion detection, with an interquartile range of about 85 to 230 days. Because only a few women had HLA typing data, the possibility that HLA type acted as a confounder could not be ruled out. This exploratory proof-of-principle case-control study, nested within the Guanacaste HPV Natural History Study in Costa Rica, compared TCR repertoires among women with different cervical HPV16 outcomes. Cases and controls were matched on age within five years and on year of sample collection. Median age was about 30 years in cases versus about 38 in controls, and baseline characteristics did not differ significantly. In the parent cohort, fewer than 13,000 women aged 18 or older were enrolled in Guanacaste, Costa Rica, during about 1993 to 1994 and were followed for seven years. Five blinded duplicates per group were added as quality controls, so that roughly 60 samples were obtained: 50 or so participants and approximately 10 replicates. On the study overall, not on this receptor specifically: Lower TRBV6-7 relative abundance was observed in cases than in controls (0.11% versus 0.16%; Bonferroni P = 0.0008). Random forest classifiers combining richness and V gene abundances distinguished cases from controls with an estimated AUC of roughly 0.81. Whether associations preceded infection or resulted from infection could not be shown with the cross-sectional design, and effector/memory subsets and HPV-specific T cells were not isolated. Because the number of T cells in each sample was unknown, differences in richness could reflect differing T-cell content rather than repertoire biology. TCR repertoire richness was significantly higher in CIN3+ cases than in controls across sequencing depths, while evenness did not differ.

TCR beta CDR3 regions were amplified by multiplex PCR from an average of roughly 1,200 ng genomic DNA per sample using the immunoSEQ assay. To correct primer bias, the assay used a complete synthetic TCR repertoire to set an amplification baseline. Amplicons were sequenced on the Illumina platform. The study's own analysis went as follows. Sequences were error-corrected by clustering with frequency ratios and a modified nearest-neighbor algorithm and were then analyzed in the immunoSEQ Analyzer with IMGT gene definitions. At each rarefaction depth, TCR richness and evenness were averaged across 20 rarefaction repeats, and samples with fewer sequences than that depth were excluded. V, D and J gene relative abundances were compared between groups with Wilcoxon rank sum tests, applying FDR correction. An intraclass correlation of about 96% for TCR richness and an average of roughly 76% across over 65 gene segments were obtained from the blinded duplicates. Here the immuneACCESS table is served through TCRdb, limited to in-frame sequences with V and J called. Missing clones are a known gap in these copies; in checked studies unresolved V genes cover under half, and the rest lacks a known reason. D and trimming come from the DNA, and the V and J calls and clone size come from that table. The table for this sample records roughly 30,000 clones. The top ten clones comprise 3% to 3.5% of the sample.

There are 14 amino acids in the CDR3, from cysteine to phenylalanine inclusive. Only the CDR3 bases that were read are kept: 33 of them, in frame from base 1. The germline V gene (reference sequence) supplies CDR1 SEHNR and CDR2 FQNEAQ. Relative to germline, V is 4 bases shorter and J is 3 bases shorter, with 13 bases between their ends. Every participant had a single incident cervical HPV16 infection, and women with prevalent HPV16 infections were excluded. Cervical HPV DNA was detected by MY09/MY11 PCR and genotyped by dot-blot hybridization. About 15 mL of heparinized blood were centrifuged, and the buffy coat was aliquoted, frozen at -30°C, then stored at -80°C. QIAGEN kits were used to extract genomic DNA from buffy coat specimens. Comment on this clone: Its antigen remains unidentified. Read sequence stops 3 residues before the CDR3 end, and the germline J gene provides the missing end.

The rearrangement combines TRBV7-9 with TRBJ2-7; a tentative D match to TRBD1 spans 5 bases. The material sequenced was blood buffy coat. The source of this sequence is a woman between 18 and 70 years old with a cervical HPV16 infection that either progressed to CIN3+ or cleared (not recorded which). This receptor carries the CDR3 CASSSQDRGYEQYF. CDR3 DNA (partial): TGTGCCAGCAGCTCCCAAGACAGAGGCTACGAG.